Sequencing of this TCR beta chain was carried out in a study of beta chain features in type 1 diabetes. Study-wide background: In age, gender and cell yields, patients were similar to healthy donors.

The entirety of the isolated RNA underwent reverse transcription, so expressed TCRB transcripts were sequenced. Method: immunoSEQ multiplex PCR; TCRdb's copy keeps in-frame clones and lacks some. In the table there are about 150,000 clones, about 9.4% of which are singletons. Broader study findings: Shorter TCRB CDR3s, moderately but significantly so, marked every one of the four CD4+ subsets in Type 1 diabetes patients. Cells carrying high TCR expression could end up over-represented when cDNA is sequenced.

The CDR3 extends over 12 amino acids. Germline V gene sequence: CDR1 MDHEN, CDR2 SYDVKM. With 9 bases clipped from V and 4 bases from J, the junction kept 2 bases outside the gene matches. This clone was observed a handful of times. Antigen specificity is unknown. Researchers reported sorting CD4+ naive, central memory, regulatory and stem cell-like memory cells via CD45RO/CCR7/CD25/CD127/CD95/CD27. The V call is TRBV28, the J call TRBJ1-2; TRBD1 agrees at 10 bases. The sequence derives from a man between 18 and 35 years old in good health. Sequenced: naive CD4+ T cells from blood. The CDR3 loop reads CASRTGGYGYTF. The CDR3 DNA follows: TGTGCCAGTAGGACAGGGGGCTATGGCTACACCTTC.